The clone carrying this T cell receptor beta chain was seen a handful of times. Antigen: not known. The data derive from a study of beta chain features in type 1 diabetes. Study at large: No age, gender or cell yield differences were seen between patients and healthy donors. Points from the study as a whole: A moderate, significant TCRB CDR3 shortening appeared in type 1 diabetes across four CD4+ subsets. Still unanswered here is whether HLA type influences TCRB rearrangement.

The length of the CDR3 is 14 residues. In germline, CDR1 is SQVTM, CDR2 ANQGSEA. The trim removed 5 bases at V and 5 bases at J, leaving 6 bases unmatched. Of the isolated RNA, all was reverse transcribed, and so the sequenced material was expressed TCRB transcripts. Data came from immunoSEQ multiplex PCR; TCRdb stores just in-frame clones and leaves some out. The repertoire includes about 370,000 clones, over 8.5% of them detected once, and about 0.6% sits in the top ten. The receptor's source is a young man with type 1 diabetes. The sample consisted of central memory CD4+ T cells from blood. The gene calls are TRBV29-1 and TRBJ2-2, with 9 bases matching TRBD2. Written as DNA, the CDR3 is TGCAGCGTTAGTAGCGGGAGACTTACCGGGGAGCTGTTTTTT. Protein sequence: CSVSSGRLTGELFF.